What follows describes a single T cell receptor (beta chain). This clonotype was seen more than once but under ten times. There is no known antigen for this receptor. Base qualities are not recorded, but no much larger clone differs from it by a single base. The sample originates from a study of human T cells and chemical hapten exposure (dated by TCRdb to about 2021). Looking at the study overall: For sensitization, 2% DPC in acetone was applied to a roughly 2 cm by roughly 2 cm area of upper inner arm skin. Patients additionally received weekly therapeutic DPC doses to the scalp throughout the roughly 25-week study period. Patch testing was done on the upper back using Finn chambers containing 0.01% DPC, and results were scored after 6 days according to International Contact Dermatitis Research Group standards. The patient cohort, mostly female, included alopecia areata with under or over 50% scalp involvement, alopecia totalis and alopecia universalis. Libraries were pooled for sequencing, and per-sample TCR yields varied mainly because of small differences in library volumes within the pool. The study tracked peripheral blood TCR repertoire changes in vivo during primary and secondary sensitization to the hapten diphenylcyclopropenone (DPC) in alopecia patients. Patient blood was sampled pre-sensitization (week 0) and at 2, 6 and about 24 weeks after DPC sensitization. About 30 alopecia patients provided blood for TCR sequencing at one to four time points (pre-sensitization, 2, 6 and 24 weeks). General findings and caveats noted by the study authors: Compared with pre-sensitization or healthy control sets, expanded TCRs formed significantly more large CDR3 similarity clusters, which is consistent with antigen-driven responses. A positive correlation was found between the number of PT1 expanded TCRs and patch test score, with significance reached at thresholds 8, 16 and 32 but not 4. Repeated subsampling changed both the strength of the expansion versus patch-test correlation and the threshold at which that correlation became significant. Because every patient had alopecia, a presumed autoimmune disease, the patients' immune response might differ from that of healthy individuals. DPC sensitization did not change the number of TCRs with a frequency above 1 in 1000, and there was no evidence of changes in global repertoire structure.

V is cut by 4 bases and J by 5 bases, and the space between the germline ends is 17 bases. The germline V gene provides CDR1 SGHTA and CDR2 FQGNSA. The CDR3 covers 16 residues, taking in both the cysteine and the phenylalanine. Of all the DNA, just the CDR3 is kept, 48 bases in frame from base 1. Read against the paper, the sample's time point label means: patch test 1, 2 weeks after DPC sensitization. This sample's treatment or condition label indicates: therapeutic diphenylcyclopropenone sensitization with weekly scalp DPC. At every patch-test visit, the blood draw took place before the patch test was put on. To be eligible, patients had to be aged 18 to 70, diagnosed with alopecia and judged suitable for DPC therapy, while pregnant patients were excluded. Unfractionated whole blood was collected in Tempus Blood RNA tubes, and total RNA was extracted from that blood. The library was prepared using RACE. The instrument given in TCRdb is NextSeq 500. Library preparation attached unique molecular identifiers to individual cDNA molecules for quantitative, reproducible TCR counting. From each blood RNA sample, both TCR alpha and TCR beta chains were sequenced. Turning to the authors' computational methods: A median of roughly 100,000 TCRs per sample was observed, with a range of about 20,000 to 700,000. V, J and CDR3 annotation of the TCR reads was carried out using the Decombinator software suite. For PS versus PT1 abundance plots, all samples were subsampled to the same number of TCRs (28,000). TCRs were defined as expanded if absent before sensitization and observed at least eight times at the 2-week time point. TCRdb applied fastp at Q25 and MiXCR to the public reads, then kept only in-frame beta chains. For every CDR3 protein sequence, its rows merge into one entry that carries the most common genes and DNA. What appears here as the V and J calls and clone size reflects TCRdb's work, not the paper's. The sample table contains more than 100,000 distinct CDR3 sequences; only one count was recorded for about 13% of them. The biggest ten clones account for 0.7% to 0.95% of the sample.

Sequences were derived from whole blood, sampled in connection with sensitization to the hapten diphenylcyclopropenone (DPC). Recombination connected TRBV7-2 to TRBJ1-4, with TRBD1 tentatively as D gene (6 bases match). This clonotype was sampled from a man between 18 and 35 years old with alopecia areata. Some clones in this sample may be carry-over from other donors' samples. The nucleotide sequence reads as follows: TGTGCCAGCAGCTCAGATGGGGGCCCATACAATGAAAAACTGTTTTTT. Its protein is CASSSDGGPYNEKLFF.